Each of the 20 T cell receptor beta chains below was sequenced from the same sample in a study of response to subunit inactivated influenza vaccine. TCRdb reanalysed the RT-PCR reads using MiXCR and keeps one entry per CDR3 protein. The profile covers hundreds of thousands of distinct CDR3 sequences, with approximately 10% appearing a single time and 10% taken by the ten largest. Sample: PBMCs from blood, taken on the day of vaccination. The receptors were sampled from a middle-aged man who received an inactivated influenza vaccine.

In this sample, this clonotype turned up a few times. This chain connects TRBV5-1 to TRBJ1-1; TRBD1 matches 7 bases. The J segment lost 3 bases and the V segment lost 5 bases, leaving 10 bases of the junction unmatched. CDR1 and CDR2 from the germline V gene are SGHRS and YFSETQ. The CDR3 spans 15 residues. The CDR3 DNA reads TGCGCCAGCAGATTAAGGGGGCAGGGGTACACTGAAGCTTTCTTT. It yields the protein CASRLRGQGYTEAFF.

This clonotype was seen ten or more times. The V gene is TRBV20-1, the J gene TRBJ2-4, with D perhaps assigned TRBD1 or TRBD2 (5 bases each). The length of the CDR3 is 15 residues. CDR1 and CDR2 (germline): DFQATT, SNEGSKA (reference sequence). Trimming removed 0 bases from V and 0 bases from J, with 9 bases in between. The CDR3 DNA reads TGCAGTGCTAGAGAAGGGGAGCTAGCCAAAAACATTCAGTACTTC. Translated: CSAREGELAKNIQYF.

A few counts support this clonotype. This chain connects TRBV6-2 or TRBV6-3 to TRBJ2-1; D may be TRBD2 (5 bases). The V end was cut by 4 bases, the J end by 8 bases, with 15 bases between. This CDR3 contains 14 residues. Germline V CDR1 and CDR2: MNHEY, SVGEGT. Here the CDR3 DNA reads TGTGCCAGCAGTTGGGAGAGACCAGCCGATGAGCAGTTCTTC. Translated, it gives CASSWERPADEQFF.

The chain has TRBV29-1 and TRBJ1-1; 7 bases map to TRBD1. Germline V gene lookup returns CDR1 SQVTM and CDR2 ANQGSEA. J gave up 1 base and V 4 bases, and 3 bases lay outside the gene matches. The CDR3 is 13 residues long. The CDR3 loop reads CSVANRGNTEAFF. CDR3 in DNA: TGCAGCGTTGCAAACAGGGGGAACACTGAAGCTTTCTTT.

Comments on this clonotype: The missing conserved phenylalanine or tryptophan at the end of this CDR3 makes a read error likely. The limits of the CDR3 on the DNA are not certain, so only TCRdb's listed CDR3 is given. This sequence joins TRBV11-2 and TRBJ1-1; no check of the table's D call, TRBD1, against the DNA was made. CDR1 and CDR2 from the germline V gene are SGHAT and FQNNGV. Including both end residues, the CDR3 is 12 amino acids long. This CDR3 reads CASSLEGGEVSA.

The chain employs TRBV5-6 and TRBJ2-1; D gene uncertain. The CDR3 spans 16 residues. Germline V gene sequence: CDR1 SGHDT, CDR2 YYEEEE. The V end lost 2 bases, the J end lost 4 bases, and 16 bases lay between the germline ends. CDR3 protein: CASSFNRVSPYNEQFF. The DNA for the CDR3 is TGTGCCAGCAGCTTTAATAGGGTTAGCCCGTACAATGAGCAGTTCTTC.

This clonotype showed up just a few times. The chain combines TRBV28 with TRBJ2-6; D is unresolved. Germline lookup yields CDR1 MDHEN and CDR2 SYDVKM. The V end was cut by 3 bases, the J end by 4 bases, with 13 bases between. The CDR3 consists of 16 residues. CDR3 in amino acids: CASSFYSPLGANVLTF. In nucleotides, the CDR3 is TGTGCCAGCAGTTTCTATTCCCCGCTAGGGGCCAACGTCCTGACTTTC.

This clonotype was observed at least ten times. The chain combines TRBV5-1 with TRBJ2-3; possibly TRBD2 for D (6 bases). The ends were cut back, 7 bases at V and 1 base at J, with 16 bases in the middle. The CDR3 runs 15 residues. In germline, CDR1 is SGHRS, CDR2 YFSETQ. The CDR3 spells CASGGKLGGTDTQYF. CDR3 nucleotide sequence: TGCGCCAGCGGCGGGAAGTTAGGAGGCACAGATACGCAGTATTTT. Full variable domain (rest looked up from reference TRBV5-1 and TRBJ2-3): KAGVTQTPRYLIKTRGQQVTLSCSPISGHRSVSWYQQTPGQGLQFLFEYFSETQRNKGNFPGRFSGRQFSNSRSEMNVSTLELGDSALYLCASGGKLGGTDTQYFGPGTRLTVL.

The V gene is TRBV2, the J gene TRBJ2-5, with TRBD1 as a possible D gene (6 bases). Trimming left V 1 base short and J 2 bases short, with 8 bases between. Per the germline V gene, CDR1 is SNHLY and CDR2 is FYNNEI. This CDR3 is built from 14 residues. CDR3 residues: CASSEDRVQETQYF. DNA for the CDR3: TGTGCCAGCAGTGAAGACAGGGTTCAAGAGACCCAGTACTTC.

This chain uses TRBV4-2 with TRBJ2-2; TRBD1 is a possible D gene (5 bases). The germline gives CDR1 LGHNA, CDR2 YNFKEQ. V dropped 4 bases and J dropped 5 bases, with 20 bases sitting between them. The CDR3 totals 17 residues. The CDR3 sequence: CASSLDTRTLRTGELFF. The CDR3 DNA reads as TGTGCCAGCAGCCTGGATACGCGGACATTACGGACCGGGGAGCTGTTTTTT.

The V and J genes are TRBV28 and TRBJ2-3, with 8 bases that match TRBD2. The CDR3 spans 16 residues. V lost 3 bases, J lost 2 bases, and 7 bases stayed unmatched. Per the germline V gene, CDR1 is MDHEN and CDR2 is SYDVKM. The CDR3 DNA sequence: TGTGCCAGCAGTTTTCTGCTAGCGGGTGTCACAGATACGCAGTATTTT. Translated: CASSFLLAGVTDTQYF.

There are many counts of this clonotype. This chain links TRBV29-1 with TRBJ2-3; D gene unclear. V lost 7 bases to trimming and J lost 1 base, with 15 bases between them. This CDR3 region has 14 residues. Looked up from germline, CDR1 is SQVTM and CDR2 is ANQGSEA. The CDR3 DNA sequence: TGCAGCGCCGAGTTCCCGGCAGGCACAGATACGCAGTATTTT. Its protein is CSAEFPAGTDTQYF.

This clonotype came up a few times. The chain joins TRBV7-2 to TRBJ1-1; TRBD1 matches at 7 bases. V lost 3 bases to trimming and J lost 6 bases; unmatched junction nucleotides: 7. The CDR3 extends over 14 amino acids. Germline values: CDR1 SGHTA, CDR2 FQGNSA. CDR3 bases: TGTGCCAGCAGCTTGGTCAGGGGGGAGGCTGAAGCTTTCTTT. This sequence encodes CASSLVRGEAEAFF.

V gene TRBV3-1 combines with J gene TRBJ2-7, with D unresolved. CDR3 length: 14 residues. Per the germline V gene, CDR1 is LGHDT and CDR2 is YNNKEL (reference sequence). Trimming pared 0 bases from V and 7 bases from J, leaving 13 bases between. In nucleotides, the CDR3 is TGTGCCAGCAGCCAAGAACCCCGTCCCCTGGAGCAGTACTTC. Translating it yields CASSQEPRPLEQYF.

V gene TRBV6-2 or TRBV6-3 combines with J gene TRBJ2-7; 7 bases are a match to TRBD1. CDR1 MNHEY and CDR2 SVGEGT come from the germline V gene. V trimming: 6 bases; J trimming: 2 bases; junction bases outside the gene matches: 13. This CDR3 spans 16 amino acids. CDR3 in amino acids: CASRRIGDSMTYEQYF. The CDR3 DNA follows: TGTGCCAGCAGAAGGATCGGGGACAGCATGACCTACGAGCAGTACTTC.

This clonotype has a count of ten or more. The chain uses TRBV29-1 and TRBJ2-7, with D possibly matching TRBD2 (5 bases). Between the trimmed V and J ends, which lost 1 base and 2 bases, there was a span of 12 bases. The CDR3 extends over 14 amino acids. CDR1 and CDR2 (germline): SQVTM, ANQGSEA. The CDR3 loop reads CSVEVIGGTYEQYF. In nucleotides, the CDR3 is TGCAGCGTTGAAGTGATAGGAGGCACCTACGAGCAGTACTTC.

This clonotype was observed a few times. The chain carries TRBV9 and TRBJ2-2; tentatively, D is TRBD2 (5 bases). V was shortened by 7 bases and J by 5 bases, with 18 bases between the two germline ends. CDR3 length equals 15 residues. The V gene's germline CDR1 is SGDLS and CDR2 YYNGEE. The CDR3 spells CASGEGGRGTGELFF. In DNA form, the CDR3 reads TGTGCCAGCGGCGAGGGTGGGAGAGGTACCGGGGAGCTGTTTTTT.

With regard to this clonotype: Possible read error: a much larger clone is one base away. The chain recombines TRBV24-1 with TRBJ2-3, with D possibly TRBD1 on 5 matching bases. The CDR3 sequence is 15 residues long. Germline V gene sequence: CDR1 KGHDR, CDR2 SFDVKD. In DNA, the CDR3 is TGTGCCACCAGTGATTTCGACAGAGACACAGCTACGCAGTATTTT. This codes for CATSDFDRDTATQYF.

The chain links TRBV11-3 to TRBJ2-1; D is ambiguous. The CDR3 covers 12 residues. From germline, CDR1 is SGHNT and CDR2 YENEEA. V was trimmed by 5 bases and J by 9 bases, leaving 11 bases between them. The CDR3: CASSRALGEQFF. As DNA, the CDR3 is TGTGCCAGCAGCCGGGCTCTGGGTGAGCAGTTCTTC. The variable domain in full, with the rest retrieved from reference TRBV11-3 and TRBJ2-1, is EAGVVQSPRYKIIEKKQPVAFWCNPISGHNTLYWYLQNLGQGPELLIRYENEEAVDDSQLPKDRFSAERLKGVDSTLKIQPAELGDSAVYLCASSRALGEQFFGPGTRLTVL.

This clonotype was seen ten or more times. The J gene is TRBJ2-5, the V gene TRBV20-1; D is possibly TRBD2 (6 bases). The CDR3 spans 14 residues. V dropped 1 base and J dropped 5 bases, with 14 bases sitting between them. The germline V gene has CDR1 DFQATT and CDR2 SNEGSKA (reference sequence). The CDR3 here is CSARVVGGGETQYF. The CDR3 coding sequence is TGCAGTGCTAGAGTTGTGGGAGGAGGTGAGACCCAGTACTTC.